This T cell receptor beta chain is from a study of T cell responses to AZD1222 COVID-19 vaccine. Turning to the study itself: Combined were second doses at about 4 or about 12 weeks.

V lost 0 bases to trimming and J lost 4 bases, with 12 bases between them. The CDR3 has 15 amino acids. Germline CDR1 is SGHTA and CDR2 is FQGNSA. Profiling relied on immunoSEQ multiplex PCR, and the TCRdb table lists in-frame clones only, not all of them. In the table there are 90,000 to 100,000 clones, around 89% of which are singletons. The sample consisted of peripheral blood, taken on day 0 of AZD1222 vaccination. The chain is built from TRBV7-2 and TRBJ1-2, with D perhaps TRBD1 (5 bases). This TCR was sampled from an adult in good health. In DNA, the CDR3 is TGTGCCAGCAGCTTAGCGCCCGTGGGGGTCTATGGCTACACCTTC. Encoded protein: CASSLAPVGVYGYTF. Looking up the rest from reference TRBV7-2 and TRBJ1-2 gives the full variable domain: GAGVSQSPSNKVTEKGKDVELRCDPISGHTALYWYRQSLGQGLEFLIYFQGNSAPDKSGLPSDRFSAERTGGSVSTLTIQRTQQEDSAVYLCASSLAPVGVYGYTFGSGTRLTVV.